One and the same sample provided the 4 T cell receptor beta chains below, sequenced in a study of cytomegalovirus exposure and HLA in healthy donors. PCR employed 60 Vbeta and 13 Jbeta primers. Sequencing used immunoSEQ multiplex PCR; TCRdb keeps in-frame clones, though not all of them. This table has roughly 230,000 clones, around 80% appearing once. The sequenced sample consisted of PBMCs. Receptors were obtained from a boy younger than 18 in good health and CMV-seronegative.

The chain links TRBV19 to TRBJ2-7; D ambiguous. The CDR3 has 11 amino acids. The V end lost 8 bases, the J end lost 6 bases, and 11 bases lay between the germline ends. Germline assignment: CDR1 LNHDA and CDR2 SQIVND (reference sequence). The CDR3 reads CASRIGGEQYF. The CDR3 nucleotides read TGTGCCAGTCGAATAGGCGGCGAGCAGTACTTC. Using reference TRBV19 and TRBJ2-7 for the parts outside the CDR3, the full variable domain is DGGITQSPKYLFRKEGQNVTLSCEQNLNHDAMYWYRQDPGQGLRLIYYSQIVNDFQKGDIAEGYSVSREKKESFPLTVTSAQKNPTAFYLCASRIGGEQYFGPGTRLTVT.

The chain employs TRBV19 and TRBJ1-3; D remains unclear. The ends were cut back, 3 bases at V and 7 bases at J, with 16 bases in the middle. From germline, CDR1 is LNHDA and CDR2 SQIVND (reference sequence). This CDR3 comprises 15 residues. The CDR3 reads CASSIGGLSSNTIYF. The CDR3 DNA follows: TGTGCCAGTAGTATTGGCGGGCTCAGTTCGAACACCATATATTTT.

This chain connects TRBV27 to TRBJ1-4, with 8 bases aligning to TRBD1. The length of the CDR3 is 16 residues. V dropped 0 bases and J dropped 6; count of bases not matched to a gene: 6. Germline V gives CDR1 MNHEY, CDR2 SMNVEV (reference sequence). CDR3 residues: CASSLSMTGAYEKLFF. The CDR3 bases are TGTGCCAGCAGTTTATCGATGACAGGGGCCTATGAAAAACTGTTTTTT.

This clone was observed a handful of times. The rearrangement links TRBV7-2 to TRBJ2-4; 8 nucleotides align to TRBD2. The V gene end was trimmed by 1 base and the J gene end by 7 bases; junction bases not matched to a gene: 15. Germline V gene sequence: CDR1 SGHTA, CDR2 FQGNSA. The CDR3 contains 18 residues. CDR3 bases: TGTGCCAGCAGCTTAGAAAGGGGTAGCGGGACCTTAGGGAACATTCAGTACTTC. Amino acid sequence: CASSLERGSGTLGNIQYF. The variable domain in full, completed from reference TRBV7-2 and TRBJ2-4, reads GAGVSQSPSNKVTEKGKDVELRCDPISGHTALYWYRQSLGQGLEFLIYFQGNSAPDKSGLPSDRFSAERTGGSVSTLTIQRTQQEDSAVYLCASSLERGSGTLGNIQYFGAGTRLSVL.